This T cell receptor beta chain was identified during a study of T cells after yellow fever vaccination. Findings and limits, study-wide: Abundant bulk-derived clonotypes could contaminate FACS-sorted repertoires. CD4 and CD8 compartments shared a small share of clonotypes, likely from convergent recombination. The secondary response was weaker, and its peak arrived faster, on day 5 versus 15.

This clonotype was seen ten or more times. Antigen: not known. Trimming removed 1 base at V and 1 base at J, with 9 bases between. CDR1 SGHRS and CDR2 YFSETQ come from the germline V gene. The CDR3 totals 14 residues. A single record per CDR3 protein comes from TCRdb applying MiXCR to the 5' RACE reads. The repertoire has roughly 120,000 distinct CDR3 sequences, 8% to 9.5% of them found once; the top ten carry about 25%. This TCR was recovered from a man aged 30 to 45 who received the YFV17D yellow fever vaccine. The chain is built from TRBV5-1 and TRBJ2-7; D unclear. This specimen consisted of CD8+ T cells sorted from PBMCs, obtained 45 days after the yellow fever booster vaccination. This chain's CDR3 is CASSLIDGSYEQYF. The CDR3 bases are TGCGCCAGCAGCTTGATCGACGGATCCTACGAGCAGTACTTC.